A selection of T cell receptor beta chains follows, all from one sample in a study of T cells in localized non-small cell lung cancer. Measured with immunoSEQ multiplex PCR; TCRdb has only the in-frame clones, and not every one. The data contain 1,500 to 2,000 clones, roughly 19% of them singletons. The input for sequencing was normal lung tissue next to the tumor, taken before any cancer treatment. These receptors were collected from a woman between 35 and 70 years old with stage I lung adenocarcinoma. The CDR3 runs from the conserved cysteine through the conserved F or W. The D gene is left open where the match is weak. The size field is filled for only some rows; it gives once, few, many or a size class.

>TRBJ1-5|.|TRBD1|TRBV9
CASSPRGQGEPQHF
TGTGCCAGCAGCCCCCGCGGGCAGGGGGAGCCCCAGCATTTT
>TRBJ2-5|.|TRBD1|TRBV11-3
CASSLRWDREETQYF
TGTGCCAGCAGCTTGAGATGGGACAGGGAAGAGACCCAGTACTTC
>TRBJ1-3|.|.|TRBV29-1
CSVVQGTDTIYF
TGCAGCGTTGTACAGGGTACGGACACCATATATTTT
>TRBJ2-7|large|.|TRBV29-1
CSSPREAVGEQYF
TGCAGCTCCCCCCGGGAAGCAGTCGGCGAGCAGTACTTC
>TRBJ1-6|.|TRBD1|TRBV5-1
CASSLGVQGSSYNSPLHF
TGCGCCAGCAGCTTGGGGGTACAGGGGAGCTCCTATAATTCACCCCTCCACTTT
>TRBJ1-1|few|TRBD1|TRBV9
CASSIKTGASTEAFF
TGTGCCAGCAGTATTAAGACAGGGGCAAGCACTGAAGCTTTCTTT
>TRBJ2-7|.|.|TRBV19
CASSIVGGYEQYF
TGTGCCAGTAGTATTGTAGGGGGTTACGAGCAGTACTTC
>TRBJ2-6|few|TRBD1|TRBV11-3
CASSFRGPGANVLTF
TGTGCCAGCAGTTTCAGGGGGCCTGGGGCCAACGTCCTGACTTTC
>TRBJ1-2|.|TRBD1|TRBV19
CASSPRRDRPYGYTF
TGTGCCAGTAGTCCTCGGAGGGACAGGCCCTATGGCTACACCTTC
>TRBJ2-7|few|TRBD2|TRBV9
CASSVSAGGRYEQYF
TGTGCCAGCAGCGTATCCGCGGGGGGCCGCTACGAGCAGTACTTC
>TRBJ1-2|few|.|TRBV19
CASSIQEHYGYTF
TGTGCCAGTAGTATCCAGGAGCACTATGGCTACACCTTC
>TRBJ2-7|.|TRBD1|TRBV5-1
CASSSRDSTYEQYF
TGCGCCAGCAGCTCCCGGGACAGTACCTACGAGCAGTACTTC
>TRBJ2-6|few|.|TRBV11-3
CASSLMGEGNVLTF
TGTGCCAGCAGCTTGATGGGGGAAGGCAACGTCCTGACTTTC
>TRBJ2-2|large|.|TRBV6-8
CASSYSITGGDTGELFF
TGTGCCAGCAGTTACTCGATAACAGGGGGGGACACCGGGGAGCTGTTTTTT
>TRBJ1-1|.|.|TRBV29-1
CSVEVQVGTEAFF
TGCAGCGTTGAAGTGCAGGTTGGTACTGAAGCTTTCTTT
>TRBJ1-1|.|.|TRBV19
CASSIEARVGTEAFF
TGTGCCAGTAGTATAGAGGCAAGGGTCGGGACTGAAGCTTTCTTT
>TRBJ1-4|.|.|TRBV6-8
CASSYSAGTREKLFF
TGTGCCAGCAGTTACTCGGCCGGGACAAGAGAAAAACTGTTTTTT
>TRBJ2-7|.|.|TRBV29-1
CSATSTSFYAGGYEQYF
TGCAGCGCAACCTCGACTAGTTTTTACGCGGGTGGGTACGAGCAGTACTTC
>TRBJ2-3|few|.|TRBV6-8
CASSYGAGDTQYF
TGTGCCAGCAGTTACGGGGCAGGGGATACGCAGTATTTT
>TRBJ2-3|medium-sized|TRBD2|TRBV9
CASSVGTSGTDTQYF
TGTGCCAGCAGCGTAGGTACTAGCGGGACAGATACGCAGTATTTT
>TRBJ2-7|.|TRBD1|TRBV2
CASSLGDRGGEQYF
TGTGCCAGCAGCTTGGGAGACAGGGGAGGCGAGCAGTACTTC
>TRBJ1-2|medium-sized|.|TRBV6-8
CASSYRAGDGYTF
TGTGCCAGCAGTTACCGAGCCGGGGATGGCTACACCTTC
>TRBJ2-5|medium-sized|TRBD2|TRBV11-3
CASSSLGLAGPETQYF
TGTGCCAGCAGCTCGTTGGGACTAGCGGGGCCAGAGACCCAGTACTTC
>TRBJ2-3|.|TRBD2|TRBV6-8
CASSYPTSGSTDTQYF
TGTGCCAGCAGTTACCCGACTAGCGGTAGCACAGATACGCAGTATTTT
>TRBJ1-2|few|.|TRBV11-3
CASSKPLGGFSGIYGYTF
TGTGCCAGCAGCAAACCGCTGGGAGGTTTTTCCGGAATCTATGGCTACACCTTC